The entry below describes one TCR beta chain. Its matching antigen is unknown. The source material, RNA transcripts, was used to amplify TCR beta CDR3 regions. The study used the HTBI primer set for a first-round RT-PCR of the TCR CDR3. TCRdb reprocessed the multiplex PCR reads via MiXCR and lists one record per CDR3 protein. The repertoire holds roughly 580,000 distinct CDR3 sequences, with approximately 13% as singletons. The sample, blood from the first hyperthyroidism diagnosis, precedes any ophthalmopathy symptoms. The source of the PBMCs was around 9 ml of fresh peripheral blood. The source of the sample is a study of T cells in Graves' hyperthyroidism and ophthalmopathy. General study results and limits: A 13 V-J signature model discriminated ophthalmopathy versus stable hyperthyroidism.

The sequence was obtained from a woman in her 30s with Graves' hyperthyroidism that later progressed to Graves' ophthalmopathy. The sequenced sample consisted of blood.

The CDR3 nucleotides are TGTGCCTGGAGCCGGGGTGTCTACAATGAGCAGTTCTTC. Its translation is CAWSRGVYNEQFF. The chain couples TRBV30 to TRBJ2-1; D is perhaps TRBD2 (5 bases). V gave up 3 bases and J gave up 3 bases, with 9 bases separating them. The CDR3 runs to 13 residues. The V gene's germline CDR1 is GTSNPN and CDR2 SVGIG (reference sequence).